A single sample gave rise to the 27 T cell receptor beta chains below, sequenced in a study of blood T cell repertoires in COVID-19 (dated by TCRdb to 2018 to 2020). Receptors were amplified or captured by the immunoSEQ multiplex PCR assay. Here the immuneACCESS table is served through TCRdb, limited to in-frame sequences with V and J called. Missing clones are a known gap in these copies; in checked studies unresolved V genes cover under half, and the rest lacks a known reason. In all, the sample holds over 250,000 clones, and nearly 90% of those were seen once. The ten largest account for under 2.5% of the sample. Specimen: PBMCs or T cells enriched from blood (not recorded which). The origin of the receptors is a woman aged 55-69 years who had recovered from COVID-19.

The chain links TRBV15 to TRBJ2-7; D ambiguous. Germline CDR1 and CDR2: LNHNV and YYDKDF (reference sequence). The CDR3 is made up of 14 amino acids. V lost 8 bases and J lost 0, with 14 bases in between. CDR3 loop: CATSSPTNSYEQYF. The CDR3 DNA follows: TGTGCCACCTCTTCCCCGACAAACTCCTACGAGCAGTACTTC.

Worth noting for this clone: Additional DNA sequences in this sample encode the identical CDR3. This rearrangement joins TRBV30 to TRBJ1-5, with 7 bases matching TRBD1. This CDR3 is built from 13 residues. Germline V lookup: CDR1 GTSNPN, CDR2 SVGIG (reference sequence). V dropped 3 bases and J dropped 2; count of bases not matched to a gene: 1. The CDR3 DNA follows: TGTGCCTGGAGCGGACAGGGCAATCAGCCCCAGCATTTT. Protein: CAWSGQGNQPQHF.

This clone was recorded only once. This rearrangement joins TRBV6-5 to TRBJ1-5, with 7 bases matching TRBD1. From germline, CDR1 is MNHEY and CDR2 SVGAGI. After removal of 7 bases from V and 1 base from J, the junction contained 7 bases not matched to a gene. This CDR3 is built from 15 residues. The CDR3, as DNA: TGTGCCAGCATTAGGACAGGAGAGAGCAATCAGCCCCAGCATTTT. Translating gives CASIRTGESNQPQHF.

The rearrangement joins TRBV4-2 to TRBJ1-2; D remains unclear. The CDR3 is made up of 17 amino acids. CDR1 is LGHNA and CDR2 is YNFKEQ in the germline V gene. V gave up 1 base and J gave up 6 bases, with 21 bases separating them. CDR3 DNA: TGTGCCAGCAGCCAAGCCGGGGAGGAACTAAGGCACCATGGCTACACCTTC. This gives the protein CASSQAGEELRHHGYTF.

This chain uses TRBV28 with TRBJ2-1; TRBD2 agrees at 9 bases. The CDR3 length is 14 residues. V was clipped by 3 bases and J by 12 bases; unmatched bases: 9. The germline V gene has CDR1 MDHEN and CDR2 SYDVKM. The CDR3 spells CASSFRTSEGGQFF. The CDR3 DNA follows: TGTGCCAGCAGTTTTCGGACTAGCGAAGGTGGGCAGTTCTTC.

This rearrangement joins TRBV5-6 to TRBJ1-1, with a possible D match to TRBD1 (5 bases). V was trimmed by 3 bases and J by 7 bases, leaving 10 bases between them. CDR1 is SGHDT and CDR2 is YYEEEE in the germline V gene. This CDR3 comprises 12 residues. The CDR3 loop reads CASSSATVEAFF. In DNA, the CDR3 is TGTGCCAGCAGCTCCGCGACAGTTGAAGCTTTCTTT.

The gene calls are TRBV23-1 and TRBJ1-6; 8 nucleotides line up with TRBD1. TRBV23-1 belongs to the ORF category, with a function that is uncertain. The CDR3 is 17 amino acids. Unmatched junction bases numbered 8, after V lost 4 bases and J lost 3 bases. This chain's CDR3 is CASSLSGTGDYNSPLHF. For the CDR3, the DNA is TGCGCCAGCAGTCTTTCCGGGACAGGAGACTATAATTCACCCCTCCACTTT.

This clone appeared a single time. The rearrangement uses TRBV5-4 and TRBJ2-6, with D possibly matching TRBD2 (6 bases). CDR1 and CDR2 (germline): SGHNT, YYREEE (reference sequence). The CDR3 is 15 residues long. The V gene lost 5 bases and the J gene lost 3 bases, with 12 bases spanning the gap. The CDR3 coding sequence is TGTGCCAGCAGTCGGCAGGGAGGTGGGGCCAACGTCCTGACTTTC. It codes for CASSRQGGGANVLTF.

The CDR3 is CASNGASSYEQYF. The CDR3 nucleotides are TGTGCCAGCAATGGGGCGAGCTCCTACGAGCAGTACTTC. The chain carries TRBV27 and TRBJ2-7; possible D gene TRBD1, 5 bases. The CDR3 is made up of 13 amino acids. Trimming cost V 7 bases and J 0 bases, with 10 bases left between them. In germline, CDR1 is MNHEY, CDR2 SMNVEV (reference sequence).

The CDR3, as DNA: TGCGCCAGCAGCTTGGGGTTGACAGGGGGAAATTCACCCCTCCACTTT. It codes for CASSLGLTGGNSPLHF. This sequence joins TRBV5-1 and TRBJ1-6; TRBD1 matches 9 bases. The CDR3 spans 16 residues. CDR1 and CDR2 (germline): SGHRS, YFSETQ. V lost 0 bases to trimming and J lost 7 bases; unmatched junction nucleotides: 5.

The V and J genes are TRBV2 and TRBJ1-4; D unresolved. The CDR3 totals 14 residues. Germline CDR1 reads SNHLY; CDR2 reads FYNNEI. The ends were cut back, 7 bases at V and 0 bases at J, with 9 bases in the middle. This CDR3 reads CASTRAATNEKLFF. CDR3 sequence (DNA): TGTGCCAGCACCCGAGCTGCAACTAATGAAAAACTGTTTTTT.

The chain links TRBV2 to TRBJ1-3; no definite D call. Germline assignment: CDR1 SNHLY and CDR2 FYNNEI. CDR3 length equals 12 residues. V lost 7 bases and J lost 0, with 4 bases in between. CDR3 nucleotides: TGTGCCAGCACTATCTCTGGAAACACCATATATTTT. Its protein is CASTISGNTIYF.

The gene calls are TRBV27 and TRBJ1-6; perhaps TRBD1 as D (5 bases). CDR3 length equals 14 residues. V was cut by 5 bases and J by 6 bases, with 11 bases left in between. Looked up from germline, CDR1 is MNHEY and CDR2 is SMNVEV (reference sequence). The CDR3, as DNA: TGTGCCAGCAGTGGGGGAGGCCCTAATTCACCCCTCCACTTT. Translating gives CASSGGGPNSPLHF.

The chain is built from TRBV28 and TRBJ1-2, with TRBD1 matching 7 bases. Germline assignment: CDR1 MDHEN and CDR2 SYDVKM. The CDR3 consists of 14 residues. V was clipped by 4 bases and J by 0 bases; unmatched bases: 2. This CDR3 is CASSSTGANYGYTF. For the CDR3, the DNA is TGTGCCAGCAGTTCAACAGGGGCTAACTATGGCTACACCTTC.

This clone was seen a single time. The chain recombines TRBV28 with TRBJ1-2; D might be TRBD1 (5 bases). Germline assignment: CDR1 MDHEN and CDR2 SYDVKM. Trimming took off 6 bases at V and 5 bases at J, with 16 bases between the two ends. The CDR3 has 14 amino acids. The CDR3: CASRSAGIPYGYTF. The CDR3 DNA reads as TGTGCCAGCAGGTCTGCAGGGATCCCTTATGGCTACACCTTC.

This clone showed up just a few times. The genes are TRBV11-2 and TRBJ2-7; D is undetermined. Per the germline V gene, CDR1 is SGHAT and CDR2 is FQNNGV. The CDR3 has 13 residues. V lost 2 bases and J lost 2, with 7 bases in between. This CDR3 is CASSLFLTYEQYF. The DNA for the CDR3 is TGTGCCAGCAGCTTATTCCTAACCTACGAGCAGTACTTC. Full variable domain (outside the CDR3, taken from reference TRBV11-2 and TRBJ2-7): EAGVAQSPRYKIIEKRQSVAFWCNPISGHATLYWYQQILGQGPKLLIQFQNNGVVDDSQLPKDRFSAERLKGVDSTLKIQPAKLEDSAVYLCASSLFLTYEQYFGPGTRLTVT.

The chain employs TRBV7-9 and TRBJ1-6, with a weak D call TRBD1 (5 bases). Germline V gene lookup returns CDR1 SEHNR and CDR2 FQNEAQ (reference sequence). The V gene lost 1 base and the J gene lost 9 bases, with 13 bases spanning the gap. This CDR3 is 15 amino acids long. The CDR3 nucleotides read TGTGCCAGCAGCTTAGGCTTGGCAGGGCCTTCACCCCTCCACTTT. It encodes CASSLGLAGPSPLHF.

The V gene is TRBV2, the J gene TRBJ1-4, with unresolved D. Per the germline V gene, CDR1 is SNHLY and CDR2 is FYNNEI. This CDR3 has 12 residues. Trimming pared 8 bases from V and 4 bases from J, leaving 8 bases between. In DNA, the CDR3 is TGTGCCAGCCGACGGGATAATGAAAAACTGTTTTTT. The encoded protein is CASRRDNEKLFF.

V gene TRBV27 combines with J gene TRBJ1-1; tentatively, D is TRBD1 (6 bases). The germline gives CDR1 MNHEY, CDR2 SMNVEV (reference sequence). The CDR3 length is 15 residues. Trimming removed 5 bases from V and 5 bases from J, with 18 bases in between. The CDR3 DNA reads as TGTGCCAGCAGTCCCCGTGGGGGGGCGCGGACTGAAGCTTTCTTT. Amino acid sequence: CASSPRGGARTEAFF.

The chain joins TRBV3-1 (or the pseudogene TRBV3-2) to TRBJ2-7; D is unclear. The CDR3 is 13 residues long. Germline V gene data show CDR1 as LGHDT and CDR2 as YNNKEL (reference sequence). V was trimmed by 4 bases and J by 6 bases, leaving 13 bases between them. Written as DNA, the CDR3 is TGTGCCAGCAGCCCCTTTGAGAGTTCCGAGCAGTACTTC. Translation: CASSPFESSEQYF.

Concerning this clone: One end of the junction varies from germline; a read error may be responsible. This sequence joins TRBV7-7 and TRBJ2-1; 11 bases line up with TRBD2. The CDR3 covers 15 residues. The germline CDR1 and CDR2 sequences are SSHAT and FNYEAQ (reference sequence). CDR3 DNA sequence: TGTGCTAGCAGCCCTAGCGGGGGGCCCTACAATGAGCAGTTCTTC. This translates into CASSPSGGPYNEQFF.

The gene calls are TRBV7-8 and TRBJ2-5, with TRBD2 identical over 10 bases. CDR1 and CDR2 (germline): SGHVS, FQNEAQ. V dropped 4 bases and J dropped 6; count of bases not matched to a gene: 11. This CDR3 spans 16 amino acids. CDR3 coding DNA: TGTGCCAGCAGCTCTCTAGCGGGAGTTGGAGTAAAGACCCAGTACTTC. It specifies CASSSLAGVGVKTQYF.

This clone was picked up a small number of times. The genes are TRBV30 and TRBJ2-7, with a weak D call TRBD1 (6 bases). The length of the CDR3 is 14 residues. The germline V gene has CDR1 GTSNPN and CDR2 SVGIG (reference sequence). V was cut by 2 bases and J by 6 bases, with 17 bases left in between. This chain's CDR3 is CAWSPTGFFLEQYF. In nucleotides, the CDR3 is TGTGCCTGGAGTCCTACAGGGTTTTTCCTCGAGCAGTACTTC.

Here the CDR3 reads CASSYLYPENTEAFF. CDR3 bases: TGTGCCAGCAGTTATCTTTACCCAGAAAACACTGAAGCTTTCTTT. The V gene is TRBV6-5, the J gene TRBJ1-1; no firm D call. The CDR3 is 15 amino acids. The germline CDR1 and CDR2 sequences are MNHEY and SVGAGI. V lost 3 bases and J lost 2, with 13 bases in between.

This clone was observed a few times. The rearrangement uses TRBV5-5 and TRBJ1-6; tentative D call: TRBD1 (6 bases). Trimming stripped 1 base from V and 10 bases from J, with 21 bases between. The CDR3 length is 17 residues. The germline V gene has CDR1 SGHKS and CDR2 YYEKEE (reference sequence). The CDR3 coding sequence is TGTGCCAGCAGCTTGTTTTCAAGCGACAGGAAGGGGTCACCCCTCCACTTT. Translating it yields CASSLFSSDRKGSPLHF.

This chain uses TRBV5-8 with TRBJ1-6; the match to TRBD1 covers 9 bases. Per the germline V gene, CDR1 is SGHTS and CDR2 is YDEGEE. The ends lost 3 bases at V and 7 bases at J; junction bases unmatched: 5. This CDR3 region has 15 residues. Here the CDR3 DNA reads TGTGCCAGCAGCTCGGGACAGGGAACCAATTCACCCCTCCACTTT. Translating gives CASSSGQGTNSPLHF.

CDR3 loop: CASSVDRNVNTEAFF. CDR3 in DNA: TGCGCCAGCTCTGTCGACAGGAATGTGAACACTGAAGCTTTCTTT. The chain joins TRBV5-1 to TRBJ1-1; possibly TRBD1 for D (6 bases). CDR3 length: 15 residues. Trimming left V 7 bases short and J 0 bases short, with 16 bases between. Germline V gene data show CDR1 as SGHRS and CDR2 as YFSETQ.